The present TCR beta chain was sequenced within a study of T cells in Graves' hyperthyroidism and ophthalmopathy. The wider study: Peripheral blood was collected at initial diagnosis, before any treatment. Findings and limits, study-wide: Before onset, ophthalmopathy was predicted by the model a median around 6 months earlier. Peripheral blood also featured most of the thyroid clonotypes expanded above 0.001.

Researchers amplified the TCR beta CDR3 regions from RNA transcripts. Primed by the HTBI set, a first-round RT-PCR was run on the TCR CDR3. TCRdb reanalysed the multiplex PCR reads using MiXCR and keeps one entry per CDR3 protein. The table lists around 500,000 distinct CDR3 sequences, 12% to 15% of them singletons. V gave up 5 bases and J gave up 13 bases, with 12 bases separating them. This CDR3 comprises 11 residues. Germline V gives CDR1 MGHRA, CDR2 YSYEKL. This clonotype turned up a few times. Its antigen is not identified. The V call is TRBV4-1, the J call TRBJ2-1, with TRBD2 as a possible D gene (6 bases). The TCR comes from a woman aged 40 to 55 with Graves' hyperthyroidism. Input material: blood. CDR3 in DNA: TGCGCCAGCAGCTCCCGGGACTCACAGTTCTTC. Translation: CASSSRDSQFF.